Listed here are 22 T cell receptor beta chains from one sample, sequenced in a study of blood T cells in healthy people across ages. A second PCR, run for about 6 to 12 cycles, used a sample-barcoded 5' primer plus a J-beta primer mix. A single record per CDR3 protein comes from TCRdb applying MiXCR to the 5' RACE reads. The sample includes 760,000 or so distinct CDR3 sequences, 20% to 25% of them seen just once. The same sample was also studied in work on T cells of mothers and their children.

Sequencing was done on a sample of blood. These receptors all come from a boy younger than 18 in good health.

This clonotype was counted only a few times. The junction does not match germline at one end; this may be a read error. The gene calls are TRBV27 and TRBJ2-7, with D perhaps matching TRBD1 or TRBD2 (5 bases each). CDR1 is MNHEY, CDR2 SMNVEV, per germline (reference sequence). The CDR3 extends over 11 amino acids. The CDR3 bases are TGTGCCAGCGGGTCCGGGACCGAGGTTTTCTTC. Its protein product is CASGSGTEVFF.

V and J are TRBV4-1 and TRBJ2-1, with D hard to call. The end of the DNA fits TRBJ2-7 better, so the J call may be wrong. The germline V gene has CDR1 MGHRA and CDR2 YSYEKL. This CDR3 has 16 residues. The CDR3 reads CASSQDELTPSYEQYF. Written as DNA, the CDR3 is TGCGCCAGCAGCCAAGATGAGCTTACCCCTTCCTACGAGCAGTACTTC.

DNA for the CDR3: TGTGCCAGCAGCTTAGAGAGGTGGCTAGCGGAGGTCTACGAGCAGTACTTC. Protein sequence: CASSLERWLAEVYEQYF. The chain links TRBV7-2 to TRBJ2-7, with 7 bases lining up with TRBD2. V shed 1 base and J 3 bases; nucleotides not matched to a gene: 12. The CDR3 is 17 residues long. Per the germline V gene, CDR1 is SGHTA and CDR2 is FQGNSA.

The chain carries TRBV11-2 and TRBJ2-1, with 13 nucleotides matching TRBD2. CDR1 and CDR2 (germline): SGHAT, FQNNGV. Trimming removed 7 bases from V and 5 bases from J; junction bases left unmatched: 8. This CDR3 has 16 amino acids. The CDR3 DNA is TGTGCCAGCAACCGACTAGCGGGGGGCCTCGACAATGAGCAGTTCTTC. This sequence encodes CASNRLAGGLDNEQFF.

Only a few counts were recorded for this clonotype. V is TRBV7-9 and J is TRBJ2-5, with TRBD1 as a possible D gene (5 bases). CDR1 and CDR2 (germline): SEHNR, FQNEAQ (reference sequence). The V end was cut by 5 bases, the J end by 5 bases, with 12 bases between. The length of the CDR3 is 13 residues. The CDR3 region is CASSPDIWETQYF. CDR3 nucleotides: TGTGCCAGCAGCCCGGACATTTGGGAGACCCAGTACTTC.

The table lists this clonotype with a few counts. The DNA for the CDR3 is TGCAGCGTTCTCTTACCCGGGCCCCAGGGGCAGTTCTTC. It translates to CSVLLPGPQGQFF. This chain connects TRBV29-1 to TRBJ2-5; D possibly corresponds to TRBD1 (5 bases). The J call is uncertain, as TRBJ2-1 better fits the DNA end. The CDR3 has 13 amino acids. Germline V CDR1 and CDR2: SQVTM, ANQGSEA.

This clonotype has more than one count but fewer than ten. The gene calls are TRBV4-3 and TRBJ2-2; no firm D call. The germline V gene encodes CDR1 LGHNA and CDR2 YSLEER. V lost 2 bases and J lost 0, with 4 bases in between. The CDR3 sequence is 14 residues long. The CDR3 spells CASSQNPNTGELFF. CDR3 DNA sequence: TGCGCCAGCAGCCAAAATCCGAACACCGGGGAGCTGTTTTTT.

The CDR3 bases are TGTGCCAGCGCTTGGGACAGGAATATGGAGACCCAGTACTTC. Protein product: CASAWDRNMETQYF. This sequence joins TRBV6-6 and TRBJ2-5, with 8 bases fitting TRBD1. The ends lost 8 bases at V and 5 bases at J; junction bases unmatched: 10. This CDR3 contains 14 residues. Germline CDR1 reads MNHNY; CDR2 reads SVGAGI (reference sequence).

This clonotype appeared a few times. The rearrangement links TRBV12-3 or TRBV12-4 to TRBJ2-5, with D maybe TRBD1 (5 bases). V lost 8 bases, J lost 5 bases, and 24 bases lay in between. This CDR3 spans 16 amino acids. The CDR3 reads CASGLVGATARETQYF. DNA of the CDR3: TGTGCCAGCGGCCTCGTAGGGGCAACTGCCCGGGAGACCCAGTACTTC.

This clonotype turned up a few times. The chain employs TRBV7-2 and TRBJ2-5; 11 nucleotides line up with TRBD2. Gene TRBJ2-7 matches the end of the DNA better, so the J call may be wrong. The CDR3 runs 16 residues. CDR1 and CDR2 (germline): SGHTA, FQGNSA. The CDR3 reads CASSAAGLAVSYEQYF. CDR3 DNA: TGTGCCAGCAGCGCTGCGGGACTAGCGGTTTCTTACGAGCAGTACTTC.

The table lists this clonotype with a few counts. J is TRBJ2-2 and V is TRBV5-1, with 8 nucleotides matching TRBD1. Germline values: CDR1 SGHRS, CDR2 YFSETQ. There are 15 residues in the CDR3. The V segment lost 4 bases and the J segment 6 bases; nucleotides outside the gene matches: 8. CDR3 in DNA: TGCGCCAGCAGCCCCCGGGACAGGAGAGCCGGGGAGCTGTTTTTT. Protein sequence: CASSPRDRRAGELFF.

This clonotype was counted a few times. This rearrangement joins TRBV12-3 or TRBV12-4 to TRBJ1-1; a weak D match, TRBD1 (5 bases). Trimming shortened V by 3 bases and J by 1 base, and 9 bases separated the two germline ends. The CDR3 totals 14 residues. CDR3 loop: CASSFLGGNTEAFF. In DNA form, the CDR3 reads TGTGCCAGCAGTTTTCTGGGGGGGAACACTGAAGCTTTCTTT.

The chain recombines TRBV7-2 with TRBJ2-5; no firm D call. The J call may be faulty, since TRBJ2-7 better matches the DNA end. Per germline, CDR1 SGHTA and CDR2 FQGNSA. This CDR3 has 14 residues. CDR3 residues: CASSPQALSYEQYF. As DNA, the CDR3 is TGTGCCAGCAGCCCGCAGGCCCTCTCCTACGAGCAGTACTTC.

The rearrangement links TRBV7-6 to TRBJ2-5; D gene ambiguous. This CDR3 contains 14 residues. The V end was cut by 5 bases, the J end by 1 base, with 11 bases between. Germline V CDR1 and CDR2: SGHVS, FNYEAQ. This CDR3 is CASSRNTAQETQYF. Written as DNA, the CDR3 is TGTGCCAGCAGCCGGAACACCGCCCAAGAGACCCAGTACTTC.

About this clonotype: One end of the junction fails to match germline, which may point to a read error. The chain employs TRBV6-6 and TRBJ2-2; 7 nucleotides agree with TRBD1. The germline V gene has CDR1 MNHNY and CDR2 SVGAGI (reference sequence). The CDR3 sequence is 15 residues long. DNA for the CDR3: TGTGCCAGCAGCGCCGGGACAGCCATCACCGGGGAGCCGTTTTTT. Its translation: CASSAGTAITGEPFF.

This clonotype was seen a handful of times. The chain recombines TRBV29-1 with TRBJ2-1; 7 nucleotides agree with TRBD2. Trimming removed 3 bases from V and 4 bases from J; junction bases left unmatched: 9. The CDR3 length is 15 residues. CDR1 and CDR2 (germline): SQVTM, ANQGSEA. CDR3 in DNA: TGCAGCGTTGATCCCAGCGGGATGACGTACAATGAGCAGTTCTTC. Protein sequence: CSVDPSGMTYNEQFF.

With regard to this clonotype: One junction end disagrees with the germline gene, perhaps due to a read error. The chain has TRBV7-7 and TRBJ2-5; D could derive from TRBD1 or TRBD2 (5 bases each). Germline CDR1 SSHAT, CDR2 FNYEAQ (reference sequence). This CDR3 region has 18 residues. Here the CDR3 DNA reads TGTGCTAGCAGCTTATTCCCTTCCGGGACGGCCGAGCAAGAGACCCAGTACTTC. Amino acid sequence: CASSLFPSGTAEQETQYF.

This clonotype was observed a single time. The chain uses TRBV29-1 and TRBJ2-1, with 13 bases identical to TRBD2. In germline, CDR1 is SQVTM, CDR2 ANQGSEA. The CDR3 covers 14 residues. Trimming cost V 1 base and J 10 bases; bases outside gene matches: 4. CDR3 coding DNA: TGCAGCGTTGAAGGGGGACTAGCGGGGTACGAGCAGTTCTTC. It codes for CSVEGGLAGYEQFF.

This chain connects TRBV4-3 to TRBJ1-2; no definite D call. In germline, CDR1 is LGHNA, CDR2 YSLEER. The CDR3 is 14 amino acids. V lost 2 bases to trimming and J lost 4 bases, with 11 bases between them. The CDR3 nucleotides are TGCGCCAGCAGCCAATCCCACGGAGGCTATGGCTACACCTTC. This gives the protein CASSQSHGGYGYTF.

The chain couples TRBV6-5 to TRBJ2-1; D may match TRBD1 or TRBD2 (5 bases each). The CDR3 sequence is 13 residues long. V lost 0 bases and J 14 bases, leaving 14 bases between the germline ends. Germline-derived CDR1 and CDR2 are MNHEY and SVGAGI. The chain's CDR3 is CASSYSSIGDEFF. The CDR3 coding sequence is TGTGCCAGCAGTTACTCGAGTATCGGGGACGAGTTCTTC.

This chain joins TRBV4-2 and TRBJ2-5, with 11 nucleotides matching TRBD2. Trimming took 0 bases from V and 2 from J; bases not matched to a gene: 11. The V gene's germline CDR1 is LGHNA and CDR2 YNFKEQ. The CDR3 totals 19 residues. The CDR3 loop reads CASSQDLVTSGIEQETQYF. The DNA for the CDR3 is TGTGCCAGCAGCCAAGATCTTGTGACTAGCGGGATAGAGCAAGAGACCCAGTACTTC.

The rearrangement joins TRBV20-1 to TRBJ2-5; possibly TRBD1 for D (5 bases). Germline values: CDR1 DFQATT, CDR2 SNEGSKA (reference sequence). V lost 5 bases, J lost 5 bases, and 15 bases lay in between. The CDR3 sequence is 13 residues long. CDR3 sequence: CSAHTIGAETQYF. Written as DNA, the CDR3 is TGCAGTGCTCATACTATAGGGGCGGAGACCCAGTACTTC.